The sequence of this TCR beta chain was determined in a study of blood T cell repertoires in COVID-19. This CDR3 region has 15 residues. The germline V gene encodes CDR1 LNHDA and CDR2 SQIVND (reference sequence). V was shortened by 5 bases and J by 4 bases, with 15 bases between the two germline ends. How the authors handled the data: Reference gene primer amplification gave nucleated cell count estimates. This table comes from immunoSEQ multiplex PCR, and its TCRdb copy is limited to in-frame clones, with some not included. V, J and clone size derive from that table, while D and trimming were established from the DNA sequence. The top ten hold 6.9% of the sample, which has about 170,000 clones, about 85% seen once. The Seattle patients, enrolled during active infection, were followed longitudinally.

The gene calls are TRBV19 and TRBJ1-5; D is uncertain. Sample: peripheral blood. The sequence was collected from a man at least 80 years old with COVID-19, enrolled during active disease. The CDR3 reads CASSLIVGGNQPQHF. In DNA form, the CDR3 reads TGTGCCAGTAGTCTCATCGTAGGAGGGAATCAGCCCCAGCATTTT. The full variable domain, completed using reference TRBV19 and TRBJ1-5, is DGGITQSPKYLFRKEGQNVTLSCEQNLNHDAMYWYRQDPGQGLRLIYYSQIVNDFQKGDIAEGYSVSREKKESFPLTVTSAQKNPTAFYLCASSLIVGGNQPQHFGDGTRLSIL.